The next 7 T cell receptor beta chains were all read from a single sample in a study of graft-versus-host responses after intestinal transplantation. Measured with immunoSEQ multiplex PCR; TCRdb has only the in-frame clones, and not every one. This sample has tens of thousands of clones, with 90% to 95% found just once. Their specific antigens are unknown. Sequencing used unstimulated CD8+ T cells sorted from spleen or lymph node cells, obtained before transplant. These receptors all come from a human donor who was the organ donor for an intestinal transplant.

The rearrangement joins TRBV28 to TRBJ1-2; 7 bases are shared with TRBD1. The CDR3 runs to 15 residues. From germline, CDR1 is MDHEN and CDR2 SYDVKM. Trimming at V came to 6 bases and at J to 3 bases, leaving 10 bases not matched to a gene. This CDR3 reads CASSLPGDRDYGYTF. The CDR3 DNA reads as TGTGCCAGCAGCCTACCCGGGGACAGAGACTATGGCTACACCTTC.

The rearrangement links TRBV19 to TRBJ1-6, with D possibly matching TRBD1 (5 bases). From germline, CDR1 is LNHDA and CDR2 SQIVND (reference sequence). V was pared by 7 bases and J by 7 bases, with 8 bases between. This CDR3 contains 12 residues. CDR3 nucleotides: TGTGCCAGTACCGGGGGGAATTCACCCCTCCACTTT. It codes for CASTGGNSPLHF.

This chain joins TRBV6-6 and TRBJ1-1; 8 bases are a match to TRBD1. J gave up 1 base and V 4 bases, and 8 bases lay outside the gene matches. CDR1 is MNHNY and CDR2 is SVGAGI in the germline V gene (reference sequence). The CDR3 loop spans 16 amino acids. In DNA form, the CDR3 reads TGTGCCAGCAGTTCCCAAATGGACAGGGAGAACACTGAAGCTTTCTTT. As protein: CASSSQMDRENTEAFF.

The J gene is TRBJ2-7, the V gene TRBV6-6; D is uncertain. The CDR3 has 16 amino acids. The V and J ends lost 0 bases and 7 bases respectively, with 19 bases between them. Germline loops: CDR1 MNHNY, CDR2 SVGAGI (reference sequence). Here the CDR3 DNA reads TGTGCCAGCAGTTACTCGTTTTCGACGGAACTCCAAGAGCAGTACTTC. It yields the protein CASSYSFSTELQEQYF.

The chain combines TRBV6-5 with TRBJ2-2; unclear D gene. The germline gives CDR1 MNHEY, CDR2 SVGAGI. The CDR3 covers 13 residues. The ends were cut back, 2 bases at V and 3 bases at J, with 4 bases in the middle. CDR3 nucleotide sequence: TGTGCCAGCAGTTACACTTACACCGGGGAGCTGTTTTTT. Its translation: CASSYTYTGELFF.

The rearrangement joins TRBV19 to TRBJ2-3; tentatively, D is TRBD2 (5 bases). The CDR3 sequence is 17 residues long. Germline V gene data show CDR1 as LNHDA and CDR2 as SQIVND (reference sequence). The V end was cut by 0 bases, the J end by 0 bases, with 13 bases between. In DNA, the CDR3 is TGTGCCAGTAGTATAGATCCGGCTAGCCCGAGCACAGATACGCAGTATTTT. This sequence encodes CASSIDPASPSTDTQYF.

This chain links TRBV13 with TRBJ1-2; perhaps TRBD1 as D (5 bases). Germline values: CDR1 PRHDT, CDR2 FYEKMQ (reference sequence). The CDR3 is 15 amino acids. Deletions cut 3 bases from V and 1 base from J, with 12 bases between. In nucleotides, the CDR3 is TGTGCCAGCAGCTTTAGAACAGGAGTTAACTATGGCTACACCTTC. This codes for CASSFRTGVNYGYTF.